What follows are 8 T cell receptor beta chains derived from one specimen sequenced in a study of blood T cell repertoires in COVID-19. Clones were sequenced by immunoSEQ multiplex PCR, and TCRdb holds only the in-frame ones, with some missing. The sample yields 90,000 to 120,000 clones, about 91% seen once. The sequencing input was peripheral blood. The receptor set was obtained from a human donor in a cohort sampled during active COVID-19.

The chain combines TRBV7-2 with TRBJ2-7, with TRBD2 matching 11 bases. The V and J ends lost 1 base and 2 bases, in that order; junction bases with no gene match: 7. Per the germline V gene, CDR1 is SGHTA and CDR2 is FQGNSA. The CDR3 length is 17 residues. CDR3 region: CASSLGALAGVTYEQYF. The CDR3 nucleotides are TGTGCCAGCAGCTTAGGCGCACTAGCGGGAGTTACCTACGAGCAGTACTTC.

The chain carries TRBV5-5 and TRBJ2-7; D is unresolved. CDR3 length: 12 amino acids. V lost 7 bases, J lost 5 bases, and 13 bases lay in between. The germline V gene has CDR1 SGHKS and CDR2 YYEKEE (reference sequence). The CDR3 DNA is TGTGCCAGCTCGTGGGCTCCCAACGAGCAGTACTTC. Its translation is CASSWAPNEQYF.

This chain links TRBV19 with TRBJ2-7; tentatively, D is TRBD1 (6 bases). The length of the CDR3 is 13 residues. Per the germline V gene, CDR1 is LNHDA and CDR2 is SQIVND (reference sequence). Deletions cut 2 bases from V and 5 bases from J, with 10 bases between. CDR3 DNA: TGTGCCAGTAGTATAAACAGGGCCAACGAGCAGTACTTC. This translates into CASSINRANEQYF.

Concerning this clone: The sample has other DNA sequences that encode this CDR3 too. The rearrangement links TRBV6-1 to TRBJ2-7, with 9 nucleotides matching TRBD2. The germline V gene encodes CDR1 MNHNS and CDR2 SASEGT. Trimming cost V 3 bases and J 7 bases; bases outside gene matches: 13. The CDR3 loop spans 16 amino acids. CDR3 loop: CASSDLAGPRMREQYF. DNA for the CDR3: TGTGCCAGCAGTGATCTAGCGGGGCCGAGGATGAGGGAGCAGTACTTC.

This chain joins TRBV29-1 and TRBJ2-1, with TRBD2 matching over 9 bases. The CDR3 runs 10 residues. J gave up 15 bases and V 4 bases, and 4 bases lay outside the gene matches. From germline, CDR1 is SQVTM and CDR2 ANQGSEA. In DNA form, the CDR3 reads TGCAGCGTTGGCGGGAGGGTGGGGTTCTTC. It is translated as CSVGGRVGFF.

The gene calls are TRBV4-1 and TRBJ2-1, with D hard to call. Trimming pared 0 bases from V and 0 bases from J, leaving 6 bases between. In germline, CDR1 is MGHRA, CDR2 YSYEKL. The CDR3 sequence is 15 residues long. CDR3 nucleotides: TGCGCCAGCAGCCAAGAGGCTAGCTCCTACAATGAGCAGTTCTTC. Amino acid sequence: CASSQEASSYNEQFF.

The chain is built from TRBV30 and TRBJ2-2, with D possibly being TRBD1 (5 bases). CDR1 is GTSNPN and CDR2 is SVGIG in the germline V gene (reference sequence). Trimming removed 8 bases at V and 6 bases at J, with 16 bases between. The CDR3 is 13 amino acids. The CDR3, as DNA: TGTGCCGGACGGTGGACAATTGCCGGGGAGCTGTTTTTT. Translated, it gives CAGRWTIAGELFF.

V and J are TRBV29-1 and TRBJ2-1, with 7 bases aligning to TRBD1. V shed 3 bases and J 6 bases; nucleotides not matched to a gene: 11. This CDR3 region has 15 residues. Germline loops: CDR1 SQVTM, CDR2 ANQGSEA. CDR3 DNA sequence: TGCAGCGTTGAGGATGCACAGGGGCTCCCCAATGAGCAGTTCTTC. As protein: CSVEDAQGLPNEQFF.